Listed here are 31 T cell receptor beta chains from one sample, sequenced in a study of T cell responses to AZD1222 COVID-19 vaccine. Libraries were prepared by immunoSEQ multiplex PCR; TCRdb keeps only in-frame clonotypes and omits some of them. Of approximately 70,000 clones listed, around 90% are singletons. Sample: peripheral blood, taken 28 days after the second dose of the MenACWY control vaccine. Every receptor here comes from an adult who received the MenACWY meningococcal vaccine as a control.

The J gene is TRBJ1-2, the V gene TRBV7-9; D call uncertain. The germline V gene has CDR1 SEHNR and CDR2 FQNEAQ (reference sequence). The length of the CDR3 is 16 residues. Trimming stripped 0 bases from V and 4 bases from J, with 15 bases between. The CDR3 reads CASSLAWTLGGYGYTF. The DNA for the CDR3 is TGTGCCAGCAGCTTAGCTTGGACCCTAGGCGGCTATGGCTACACCTTC.

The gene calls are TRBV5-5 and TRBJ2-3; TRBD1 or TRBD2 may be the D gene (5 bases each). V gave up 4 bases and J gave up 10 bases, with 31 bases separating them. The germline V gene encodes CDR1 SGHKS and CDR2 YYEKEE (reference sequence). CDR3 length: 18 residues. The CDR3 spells CASSVTSGIDTYGTAQYF. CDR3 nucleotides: TGTGCCAGCAGCGTCACCTCAGGGATCGACACATACGGGACGGCGCAGTATTTT.

CDR3 coding DNA: TGTGCCAGCAGCCAGGACAGCGGAACCTACGAGCAGTACTTC. It yields the protein CASSQDSGTYEQYF. The chain is built from TRBV3-1 (or the pseudogene TRBV3-2) and TRBJ2-7; D possibly corresponds to TRBD1 (6 bases). The CDR3 consists of 14 residues. Germline assignment: CDR1 LGHDT and CDR2 YNNKEL (reference sequence). With 3 bases removed from V and 2 bases from J, the gap between germline ends came to 11 bases.

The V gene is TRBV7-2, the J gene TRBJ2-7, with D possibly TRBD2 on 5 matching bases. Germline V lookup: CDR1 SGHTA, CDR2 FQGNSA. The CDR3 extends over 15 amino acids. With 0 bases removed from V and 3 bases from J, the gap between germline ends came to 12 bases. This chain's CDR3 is CASSLAQRASYEQYF. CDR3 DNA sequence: TGTGCCAGCAGCTTAGCCCAGAGGGCCAGCTACGAGCAGTACTTC. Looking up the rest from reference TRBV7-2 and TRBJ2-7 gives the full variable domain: GAGVSQSPSNKVTEKGKDVELRCDPISGHTALYWYRQSLGQGLEFLIYFQGNSAPDKSGLPSDRFSAERTGGSVSTLTIQRTQQEDSAVYLCASSLAQRASYEQYFGPGTRLTVT.

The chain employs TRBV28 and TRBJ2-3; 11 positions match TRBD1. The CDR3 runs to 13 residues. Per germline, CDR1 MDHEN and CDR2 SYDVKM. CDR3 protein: CACRDRGSDTQYF. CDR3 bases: TGTGCTTGCAGGGACAGGGGGTCAGATACGCAGTATTTT.

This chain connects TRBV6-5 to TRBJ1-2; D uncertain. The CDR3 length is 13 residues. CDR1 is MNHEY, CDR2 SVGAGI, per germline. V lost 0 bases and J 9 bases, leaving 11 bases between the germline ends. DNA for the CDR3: TGTGCCAGCAGTTACTCAGGCGGTTTGAGCTACACCTTC. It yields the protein CASSYSGGLSYTF.

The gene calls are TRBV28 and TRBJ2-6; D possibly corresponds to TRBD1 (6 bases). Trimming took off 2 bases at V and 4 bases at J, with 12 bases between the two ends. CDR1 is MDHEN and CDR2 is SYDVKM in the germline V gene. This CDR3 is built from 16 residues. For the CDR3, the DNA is TGTGCCAGCAGTTTAAGGACAGTCTCCGGGGCCAACGTCCTGACTTTC. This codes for CASSLRTVSGANVLTF.

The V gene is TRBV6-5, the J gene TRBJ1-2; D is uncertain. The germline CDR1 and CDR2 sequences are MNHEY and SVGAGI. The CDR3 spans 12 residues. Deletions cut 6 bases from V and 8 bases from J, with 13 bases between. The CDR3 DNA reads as TGTGCCAGCAGGCAAGGACTTCTGGGCTACACCTTC. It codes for CASRQGLLGYTF.

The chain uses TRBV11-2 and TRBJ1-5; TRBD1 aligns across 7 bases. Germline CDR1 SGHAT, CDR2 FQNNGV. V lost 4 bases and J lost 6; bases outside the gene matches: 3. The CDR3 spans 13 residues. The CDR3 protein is CASSSQGGQPQHF. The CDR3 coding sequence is TGTGCCAGCAGCTCCCAGGGGGGTCAGCCCCAGCATTTT.

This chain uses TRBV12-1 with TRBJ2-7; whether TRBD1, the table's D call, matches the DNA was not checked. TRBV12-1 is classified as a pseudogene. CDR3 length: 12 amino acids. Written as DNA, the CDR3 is TGTGCCAGCAGCTTTTCAGGTTTCGAGCAGTACTTC. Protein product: CASSFSGFEQYF.

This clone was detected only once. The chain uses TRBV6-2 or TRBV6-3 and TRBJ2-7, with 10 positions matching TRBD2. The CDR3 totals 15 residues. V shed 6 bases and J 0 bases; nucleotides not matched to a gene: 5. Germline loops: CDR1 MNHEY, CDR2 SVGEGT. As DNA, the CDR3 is TGTGCCAGCAGCCTCCGGACTAGCGGCTCCTACGAGCAGTACTTC. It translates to CASSLRTSGSYEQYF.

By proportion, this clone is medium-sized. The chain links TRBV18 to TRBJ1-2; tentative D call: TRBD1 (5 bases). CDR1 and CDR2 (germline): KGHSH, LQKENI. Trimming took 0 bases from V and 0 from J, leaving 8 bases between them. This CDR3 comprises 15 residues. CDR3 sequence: CASSPPQVANYGYTF. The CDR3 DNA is TGTGCCAGCTCACCACCACAGGTAGCTAACTATGGCTACACCTTC.

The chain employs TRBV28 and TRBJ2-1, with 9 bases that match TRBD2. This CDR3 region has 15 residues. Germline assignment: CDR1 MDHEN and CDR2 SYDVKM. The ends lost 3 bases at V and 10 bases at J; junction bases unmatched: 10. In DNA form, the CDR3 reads TGTGCCAGCAGTTTCACGCGGGAGGGCCTAGGAGAGCAGTTCTTC. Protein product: CASSFTREGLGEQFF.

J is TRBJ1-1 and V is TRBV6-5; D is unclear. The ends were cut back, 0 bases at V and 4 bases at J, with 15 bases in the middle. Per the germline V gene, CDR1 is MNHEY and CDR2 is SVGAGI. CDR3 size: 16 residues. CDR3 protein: CASSYSSGGEATEAFF. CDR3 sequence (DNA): TGTGCCAGCAGTTACTCGTCCGGTGGGGAGGCCACTGAAGCTTTCTTT.

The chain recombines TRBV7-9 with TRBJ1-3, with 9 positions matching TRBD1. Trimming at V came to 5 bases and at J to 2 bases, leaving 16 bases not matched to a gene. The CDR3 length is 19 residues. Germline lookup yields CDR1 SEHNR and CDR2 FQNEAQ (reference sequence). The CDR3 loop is CASSHPRDREGQPGNTIYF. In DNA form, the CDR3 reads TGTGCCAGCAGCCATCCCCGGGACAGGGAAGGTCAACCTGGAAACACCATATATTTT. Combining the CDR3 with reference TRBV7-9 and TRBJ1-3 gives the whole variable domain DTGVSQNPRHKITKRGQNVTFRCDPISEHNRLYWYRQTLGQGPEFLTYFQNEAQLEKSRLLSDRFSAERPKGSFSTLEIQRTEQGDSAMYLCASSHPRDREGQPGNTIYFGEGSWLTVV.

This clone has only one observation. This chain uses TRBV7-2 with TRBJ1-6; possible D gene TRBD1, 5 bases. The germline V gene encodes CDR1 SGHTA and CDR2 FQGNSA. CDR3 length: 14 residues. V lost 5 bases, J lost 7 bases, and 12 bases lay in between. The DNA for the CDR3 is TGTGCCAGCAGCCCGGAGACAGAGAATTCACCCCTCCACTTT. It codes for CASSPETENSPLHF.

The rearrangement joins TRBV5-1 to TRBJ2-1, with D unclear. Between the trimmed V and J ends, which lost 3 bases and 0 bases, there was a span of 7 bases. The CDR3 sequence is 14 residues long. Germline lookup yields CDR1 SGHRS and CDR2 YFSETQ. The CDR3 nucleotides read TGCGCCAGCAGCTCTTCAAGCTCCTACAATGAGCAGTTCTTC. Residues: CASSSSSSYNEQFF.

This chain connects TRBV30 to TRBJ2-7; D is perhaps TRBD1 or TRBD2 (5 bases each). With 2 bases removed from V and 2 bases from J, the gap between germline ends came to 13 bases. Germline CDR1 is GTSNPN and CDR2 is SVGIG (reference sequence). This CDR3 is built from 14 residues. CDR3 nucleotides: TGTGCCTGGAGTCCAGGGACGGCGACCTACGAGCAGTACTTC. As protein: CAWSPGTATYEQYF.

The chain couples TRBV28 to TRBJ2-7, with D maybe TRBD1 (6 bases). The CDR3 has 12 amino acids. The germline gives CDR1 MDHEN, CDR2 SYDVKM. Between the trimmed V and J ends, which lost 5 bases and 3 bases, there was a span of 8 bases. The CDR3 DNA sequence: TGTGCCAGCAGTCCGGACAGCTACGAGCAGTACTTC. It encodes CASSPDSYEQYF. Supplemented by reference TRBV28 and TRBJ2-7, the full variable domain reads DVKVTQSSRYLVKRTGEKVFLECVQDMDHENMFWYRQDPGLGLRLIYFSYDVKMKEKGDIPEGYSVSREKKERFSLILESASTNQTSMYLCASSPDSYEQYFGPGTRLTVT.

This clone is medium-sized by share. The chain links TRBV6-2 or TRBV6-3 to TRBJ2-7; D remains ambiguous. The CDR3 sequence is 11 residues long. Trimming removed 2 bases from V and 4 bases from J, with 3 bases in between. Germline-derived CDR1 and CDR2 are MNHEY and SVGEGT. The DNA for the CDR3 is TGTGCCAGCAGTTACAGGTACGAGCAGTACTTC. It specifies CASSYRYEQYF.

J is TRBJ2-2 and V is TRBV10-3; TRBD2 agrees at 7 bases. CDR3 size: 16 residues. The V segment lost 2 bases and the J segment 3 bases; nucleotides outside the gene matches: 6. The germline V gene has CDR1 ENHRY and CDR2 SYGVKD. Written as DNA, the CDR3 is TGTGCCATCAGTGAGCTGGGGGGGACGGACACCGGGGAGCTGTTTTTT. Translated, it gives CAISELGGTDTGELFF.

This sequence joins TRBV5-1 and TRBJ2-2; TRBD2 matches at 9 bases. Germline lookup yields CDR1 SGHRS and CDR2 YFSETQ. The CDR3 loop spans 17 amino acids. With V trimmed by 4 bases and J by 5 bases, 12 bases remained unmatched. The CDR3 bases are TGCGCCAGCAGCCTAGGCCTGACTAGCGGAGTAACCGGGGAGCTGTTTTTT. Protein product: CASSLGLTSGVTGELFF.

Written as DNA, the CDR3 is TGTGCCAGCAGAGCCGGACAGCACCCTTCCTCCTACGAGCAGTACTTC. Its protein is CASRAGQHPSSYEQYF. The chain employs TRBV27 and TRBJ2-7, with D perhaps TRBD1 (6 bases). Deletions cut 6 bases from V and 0 bases from J, with 18 bases between. The CDR3 contains 16 residues. Germline values: CDR1 MNHEY, CDR2 SMNVEV (reference sequence).

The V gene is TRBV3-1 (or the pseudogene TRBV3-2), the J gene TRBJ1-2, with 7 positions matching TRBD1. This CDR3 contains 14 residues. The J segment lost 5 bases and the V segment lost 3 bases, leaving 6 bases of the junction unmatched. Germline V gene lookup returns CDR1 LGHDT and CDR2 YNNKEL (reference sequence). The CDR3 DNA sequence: TGTGCCAGCAGCCACTCAGGGACAGCTTATGGCTACACCTTC. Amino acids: CASSHSGTAYGYTF.

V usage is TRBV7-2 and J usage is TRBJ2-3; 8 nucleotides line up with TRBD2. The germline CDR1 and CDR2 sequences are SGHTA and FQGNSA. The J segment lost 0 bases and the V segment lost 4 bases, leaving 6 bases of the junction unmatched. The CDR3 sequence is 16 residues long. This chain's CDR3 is CASSSRGGGSTDTQYF. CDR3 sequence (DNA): TGTGCCAGCAGCTCACGGGGGGGCGGGAGCACAGATACGCAGTATTTT. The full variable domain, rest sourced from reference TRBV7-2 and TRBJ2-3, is GAGVSQSPSNKVTEKGKDVELRCDPISGHTALYWYRQSLGQGLEFLIYFQGNSAPDKSGLPSDRFSAERTGGSVSTLTIQRTQQEDSAVYLCASSSRGGGSTDTQYFGPGTRLTVL.

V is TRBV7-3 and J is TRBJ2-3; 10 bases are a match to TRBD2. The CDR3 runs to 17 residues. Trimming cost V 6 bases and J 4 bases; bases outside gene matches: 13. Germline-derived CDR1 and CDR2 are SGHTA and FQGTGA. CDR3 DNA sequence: TGTGCCAGCAGTAGCCGTTGGAGCGGGGGGGCCCCAGATACGCAGTATTTT. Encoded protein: CASSSRWSGGAPDTQYF.

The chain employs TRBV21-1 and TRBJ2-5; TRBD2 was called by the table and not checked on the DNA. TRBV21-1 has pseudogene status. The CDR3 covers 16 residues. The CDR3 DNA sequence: TGTGCCAGCAGGGCGGTGCTAGCCGCGTACCAAGAGACCCAGTACTTC. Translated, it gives CASRAVLAAYQETQYF.

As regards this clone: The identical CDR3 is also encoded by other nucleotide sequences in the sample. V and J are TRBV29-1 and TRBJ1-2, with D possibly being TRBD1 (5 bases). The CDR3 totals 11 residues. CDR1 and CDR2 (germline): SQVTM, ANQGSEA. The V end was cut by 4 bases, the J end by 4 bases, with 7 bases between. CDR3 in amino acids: CSVGGLYGYTF. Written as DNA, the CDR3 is TGCAGCGTTGGGGGACTCTATGGCTACACCTTC.

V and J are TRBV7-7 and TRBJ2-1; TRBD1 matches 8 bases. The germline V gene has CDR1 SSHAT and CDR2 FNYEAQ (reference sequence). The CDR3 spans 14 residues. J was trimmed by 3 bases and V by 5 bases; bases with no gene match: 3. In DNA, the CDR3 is TGTGCCAGCAGCCCAGGGGGCGTCTACAATGAGCAGTTCTTC. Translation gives CASSPGGVYNEQFF.

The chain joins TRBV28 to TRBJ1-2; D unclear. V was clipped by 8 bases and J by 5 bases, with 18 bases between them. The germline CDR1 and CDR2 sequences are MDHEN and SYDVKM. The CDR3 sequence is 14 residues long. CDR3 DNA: TGTGCCAGCGGCGGGCCCTCGAGGATTTATGGCTACACCTTC. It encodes CASGGPSRIYGYTF.

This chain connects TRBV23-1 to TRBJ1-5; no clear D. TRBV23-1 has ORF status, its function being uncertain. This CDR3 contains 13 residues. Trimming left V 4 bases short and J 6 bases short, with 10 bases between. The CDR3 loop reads CASSLIDRQPQHF. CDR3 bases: TGCGCCAGCAGTCTTATAGATCGTCAGCCCCAGCATTTT.